Presented here are 6 T cell receptor beta chains from one specimen sequenced in a study of response to subunit inactivated influenza vaccine. TCRdb reanalysed the RT-PCR reads using MiXCR and keeps one entry per CDR3 protein. This sample has 800,000 to 1,000,000 distinct CDR3 sequences; approximately 22% occur once, and the top ten carry around 9.6%. The sample consisted of PBMCs from blood, taken about 5 days after vaccination. The receptors originated from a man aged 45 to 65 who received an inactivated influenza vaccine.

This rearrangement joins TRBV28 to TRBJ2-5; D gene unclear. The CDR3 is made up of 14 amino acids. Germline V gene lookup returns CDR1 MDHEN and CDR2 SYDVKM. Trimming removed 2 bases from V and 4 bases from J, with 11 bases in between. The CDR3, as DNA: TGTGCCAGCAGTTTAAGAGGTTTTGCAGAGACCCAGTACTTC. Protein sequence: CASSLRGFAETQYF.

This clonotype was counted a few times. The chain is built from TRBV12-3 or TRBV12-4 and TRBJ2-7; D might be TRBD1 (6 bases). Trimming removed 7 bases from V and 0 bases from J, with 13 bases in between. The CDR3 has 14 residues. The CDR3 DNA follows: TGTGCCAGCAAATCGGGACACCTCTCCTACGAGCAGTACTTC. This codes for CASKSGHLSYEQYF.

The chain joins TRBV18 to TRBJ2-7; 12 nucleotides agree with TRBD1. Germline loops: CDR1 KGHSH, CDR2 LQKENI. There are 15 residues in the CDR3. V lost 2 bases to trimming and J lost 7 bases; unmatched junction nucleotides: 6. CDR3 residues: CASSPGTGGQWEQYF. The DNA of the CDR3 is TGTGCCAGCTCACCAGGGACAGGGGGCCAGTGGGAGCAGTACTTC.

This clonotype was recorded a few times. J is TRBJ1-6 and V is TRBV5-1; 7 nucleotides align to TRBD1. The CDR3 sequence is 12 residues long. V trimming: 6 bases; J trimming: 10 bases; junction bases outside the gene matches: 4. Germline CDR1 is SGHRS and CDR2 is YFSETQ. The CDR3 DNA reads TGCGCCAGCACCAACAGGGGATCACCCCTCCACTTT. Its protein product is CASTNRGSPLHF.

This clonotype has at least ten counts. The V and J genes are TRBV12-3 or TRBV12-4 and TRBJ2-3; 12 nucleotides line up with TRBD2. Trimming took 3 bases from V and 2 from J; bases not matched to a gene: 15. CDR3 size: 20 residues. The CDR3 sequence: CASSFPSRLAGATPTDTQYF. Written as DNA, the CDR3 is TGTGCCAGCAGTTTTCCCTCAAGACTAGCGGGGGCAACCCCCACAGATACGCAGTATTTT.

This clonotype was counted a few times. The rearrangement uses TRBV11-2 and TRBJ2-5; no clear D. Trimming cost V 1 base and J 5 bases, with 14 bases left between them. The length of the CDR3 is 15 residues. Looked up from germline, CDR1 is SGHAT and CDR2 is FQNNGV. CDR3 bases: TGTGCCAGCAGCTTAGCTCTAGGCGTCCCCGAGACCCAGTACTTC. Its protein product is CASSLALGVPETQYF.